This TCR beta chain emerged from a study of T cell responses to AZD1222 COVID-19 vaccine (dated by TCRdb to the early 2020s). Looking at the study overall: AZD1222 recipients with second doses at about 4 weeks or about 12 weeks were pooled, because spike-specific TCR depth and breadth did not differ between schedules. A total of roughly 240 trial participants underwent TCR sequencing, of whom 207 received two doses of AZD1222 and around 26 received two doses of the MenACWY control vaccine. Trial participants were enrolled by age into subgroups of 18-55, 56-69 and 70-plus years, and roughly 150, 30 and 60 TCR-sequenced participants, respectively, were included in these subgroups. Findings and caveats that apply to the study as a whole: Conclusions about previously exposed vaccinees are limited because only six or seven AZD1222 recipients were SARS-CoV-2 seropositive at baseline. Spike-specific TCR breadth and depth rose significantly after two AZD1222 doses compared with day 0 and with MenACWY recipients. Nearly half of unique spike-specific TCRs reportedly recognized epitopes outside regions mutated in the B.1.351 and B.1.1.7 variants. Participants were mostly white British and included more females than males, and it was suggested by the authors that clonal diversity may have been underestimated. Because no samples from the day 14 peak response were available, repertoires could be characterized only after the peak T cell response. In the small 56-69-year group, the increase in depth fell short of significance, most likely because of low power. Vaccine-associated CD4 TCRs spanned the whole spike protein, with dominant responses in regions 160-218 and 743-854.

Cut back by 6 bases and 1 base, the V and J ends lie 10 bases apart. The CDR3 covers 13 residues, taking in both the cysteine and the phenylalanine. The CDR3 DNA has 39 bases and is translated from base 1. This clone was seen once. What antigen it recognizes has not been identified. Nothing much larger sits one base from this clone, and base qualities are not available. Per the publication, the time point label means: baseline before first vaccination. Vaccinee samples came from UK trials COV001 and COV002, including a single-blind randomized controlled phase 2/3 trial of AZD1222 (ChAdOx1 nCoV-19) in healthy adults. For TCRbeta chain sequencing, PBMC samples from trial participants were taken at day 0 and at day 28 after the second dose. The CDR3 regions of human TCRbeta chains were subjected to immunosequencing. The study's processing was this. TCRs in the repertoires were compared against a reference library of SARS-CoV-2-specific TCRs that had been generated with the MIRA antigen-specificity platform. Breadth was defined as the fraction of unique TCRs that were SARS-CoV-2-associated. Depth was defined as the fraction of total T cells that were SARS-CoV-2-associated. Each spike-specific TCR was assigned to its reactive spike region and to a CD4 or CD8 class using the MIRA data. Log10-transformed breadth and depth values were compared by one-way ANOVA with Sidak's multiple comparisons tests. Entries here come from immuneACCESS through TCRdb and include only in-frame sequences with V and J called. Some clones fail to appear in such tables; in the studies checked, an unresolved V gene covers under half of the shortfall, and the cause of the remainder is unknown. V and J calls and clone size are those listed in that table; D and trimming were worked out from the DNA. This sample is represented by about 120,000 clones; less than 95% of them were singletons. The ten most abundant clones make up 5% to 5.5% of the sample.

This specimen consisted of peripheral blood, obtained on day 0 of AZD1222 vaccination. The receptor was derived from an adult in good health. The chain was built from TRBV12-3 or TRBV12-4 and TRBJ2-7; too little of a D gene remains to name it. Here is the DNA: TGTGCCAGCAGGTCAAGCGTATCCTACGAGCAGTACTTC. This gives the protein CASRSSVSYEQYF.